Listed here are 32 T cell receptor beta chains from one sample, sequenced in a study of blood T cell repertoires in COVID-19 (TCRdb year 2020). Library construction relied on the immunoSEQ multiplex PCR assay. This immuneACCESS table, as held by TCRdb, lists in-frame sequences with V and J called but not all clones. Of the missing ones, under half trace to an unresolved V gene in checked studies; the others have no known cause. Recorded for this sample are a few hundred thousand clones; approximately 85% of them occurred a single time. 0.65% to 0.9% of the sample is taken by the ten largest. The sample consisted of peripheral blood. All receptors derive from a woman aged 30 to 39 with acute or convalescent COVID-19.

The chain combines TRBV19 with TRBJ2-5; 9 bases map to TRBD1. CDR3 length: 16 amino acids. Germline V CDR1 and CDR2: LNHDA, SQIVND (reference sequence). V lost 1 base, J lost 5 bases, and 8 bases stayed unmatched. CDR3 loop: CASSIVTGGGRETQYF. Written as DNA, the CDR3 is TGTGCCAGTAGTATAGTCACAGGGGGCGGACGGGAGACCCAGTACTTC. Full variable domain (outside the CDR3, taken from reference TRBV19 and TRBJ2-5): DGGITQSPKYLFRKEGQNVTLSCEQNLNHDAMYWYRQDPGQGLRLIYYSQIVNDFQKGDIAEGYSVSREKKESFPLTVTSAQKNPTAFYLCASSIVTGGGRETQYFGPGTRLLVL.

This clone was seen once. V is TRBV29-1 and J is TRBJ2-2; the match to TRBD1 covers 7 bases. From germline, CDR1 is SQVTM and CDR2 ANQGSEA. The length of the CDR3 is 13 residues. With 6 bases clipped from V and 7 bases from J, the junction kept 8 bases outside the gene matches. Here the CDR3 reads CSVETGHNGELFF. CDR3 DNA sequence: TGCAGCGTGGAGACAGGGCACAACGGGGAGCTGTTTTTT.

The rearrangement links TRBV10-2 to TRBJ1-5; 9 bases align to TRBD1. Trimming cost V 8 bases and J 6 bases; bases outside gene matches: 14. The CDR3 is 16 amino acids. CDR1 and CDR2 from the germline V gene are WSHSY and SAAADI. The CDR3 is CASSGTGSKVFQPQHF. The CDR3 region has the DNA TGCGCCAGCTCCGGGACAGGGTCTAAAGTTTTTCAGCCCCAGCATTTT.

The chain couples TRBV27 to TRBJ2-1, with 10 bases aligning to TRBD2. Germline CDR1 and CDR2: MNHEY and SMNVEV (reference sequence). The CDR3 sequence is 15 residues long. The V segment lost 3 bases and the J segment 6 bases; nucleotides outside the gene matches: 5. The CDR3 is CASSFILAGINEQFF. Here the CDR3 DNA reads TGTGCCAGCAGTTTTATACTAGCGGGAATCAATGAGCAGTTCTTC.

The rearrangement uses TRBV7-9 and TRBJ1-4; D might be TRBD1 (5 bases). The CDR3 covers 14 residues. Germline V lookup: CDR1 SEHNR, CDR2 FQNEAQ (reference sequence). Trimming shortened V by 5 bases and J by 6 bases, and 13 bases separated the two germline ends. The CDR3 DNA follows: TGTGCCAGCAGCACCGGGGGGGTATATGAAAAACTGTTTTTT. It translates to CASSTGGVYEKLFF.

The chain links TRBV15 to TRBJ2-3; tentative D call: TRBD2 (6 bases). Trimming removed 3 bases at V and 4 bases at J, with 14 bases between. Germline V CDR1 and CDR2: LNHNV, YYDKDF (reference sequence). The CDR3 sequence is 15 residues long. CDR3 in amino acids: CATSRGGSRADTQYF. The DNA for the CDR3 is TGTGCCACCAGCAGGGGAGGTAGTCGGGCAGATACGCAGTATTTT.

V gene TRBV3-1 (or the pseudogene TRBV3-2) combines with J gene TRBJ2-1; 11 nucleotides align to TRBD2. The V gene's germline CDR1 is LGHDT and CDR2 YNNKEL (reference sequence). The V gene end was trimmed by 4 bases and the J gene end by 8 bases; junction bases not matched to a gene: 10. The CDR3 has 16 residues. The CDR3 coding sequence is TGTGCCAGCAGCCCCCTGAGTAGCGGGAGGGCCTATGAGCAGTTCTTC. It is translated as CASSPLSSGRAYEQFF.

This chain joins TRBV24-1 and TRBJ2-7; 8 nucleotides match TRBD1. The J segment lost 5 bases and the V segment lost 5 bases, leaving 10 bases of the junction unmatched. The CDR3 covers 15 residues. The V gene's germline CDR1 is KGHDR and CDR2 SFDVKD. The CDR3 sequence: CATSAPGQAAHEQYF. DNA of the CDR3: TGTGCCACCAGTGCTCCGGGACAGGCCGCCCACGAGCAGTACTTC.

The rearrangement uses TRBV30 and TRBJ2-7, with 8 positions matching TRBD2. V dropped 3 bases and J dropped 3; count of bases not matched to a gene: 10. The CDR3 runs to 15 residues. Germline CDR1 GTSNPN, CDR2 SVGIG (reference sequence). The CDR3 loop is CAWSTGTRGYYEQYF. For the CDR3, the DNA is TGTGCCTGGAGCACCGGGACTAGGGGGTACTACGAGCAGTACTTC.

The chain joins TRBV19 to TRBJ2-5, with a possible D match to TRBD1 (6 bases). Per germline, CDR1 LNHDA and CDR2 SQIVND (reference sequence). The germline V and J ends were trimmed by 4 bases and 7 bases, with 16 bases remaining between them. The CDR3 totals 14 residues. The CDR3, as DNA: TGTGCCAGTAGTACCCGACAGGACCCGCGGACCCAGTACTTC. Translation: CASSTRQDPRTQYF.

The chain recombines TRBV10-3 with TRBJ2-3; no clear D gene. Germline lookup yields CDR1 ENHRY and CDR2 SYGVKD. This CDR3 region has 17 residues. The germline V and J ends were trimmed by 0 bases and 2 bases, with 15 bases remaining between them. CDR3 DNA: TGTGCCATCAGTGAGTCGAACCCAGGAATTTACACAGATACGCAGTATTTT. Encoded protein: CAISESNPGIYTDTQYF.

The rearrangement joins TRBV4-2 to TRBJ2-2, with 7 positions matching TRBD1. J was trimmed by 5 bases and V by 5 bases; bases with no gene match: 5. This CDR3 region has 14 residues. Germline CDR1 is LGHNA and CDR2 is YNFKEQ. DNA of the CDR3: TGTGCCAGCAGCAGACAGGGAAGGACCGGGGAGCTGTTTTTT. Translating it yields CASSRQGRTGELFF.

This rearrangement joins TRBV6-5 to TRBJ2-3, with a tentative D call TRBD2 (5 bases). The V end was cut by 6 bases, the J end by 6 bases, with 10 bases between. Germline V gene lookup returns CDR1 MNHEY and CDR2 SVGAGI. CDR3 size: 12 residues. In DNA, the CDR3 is TGTGCCAGCAGCCAGCGAGGGGATACGCAGTATTTT. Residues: CASSQRGDTQYF.

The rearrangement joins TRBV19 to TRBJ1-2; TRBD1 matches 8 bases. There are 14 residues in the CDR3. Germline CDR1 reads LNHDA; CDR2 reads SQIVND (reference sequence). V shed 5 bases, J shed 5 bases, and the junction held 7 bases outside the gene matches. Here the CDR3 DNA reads TGTGCCAGTAGTGCCGGGACAGGCTTATATGGCTACACCTTC. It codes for CASSAGTGLYGYTF.

CDR3 DNA: TGCGCCAGCAGCTTTATAGGGGTGGACACCGGGGAGCTGTTTTTT. Translation: CASSFIGVDTGELFF. The chain employs TRBV5-1 and TRBJ2-2; possible D gene TRBD1, 5 bases. The CDR3 loop spans 15 amino acids. The V gene's germline CDR1 is SGHRS and CDR2 YFSETQ. Trimming left V 2 bases short and J 3 bases short, with 11 bases between.

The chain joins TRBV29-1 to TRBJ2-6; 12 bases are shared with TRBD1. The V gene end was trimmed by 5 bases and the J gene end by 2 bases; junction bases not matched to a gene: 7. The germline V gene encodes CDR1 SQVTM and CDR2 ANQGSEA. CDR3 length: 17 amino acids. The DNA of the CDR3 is TGCAGCGTTATCCCCGGGACAGGGGGCGCTGGGGCCAACGTCCTGACTTTC. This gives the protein CSVIPGTGGAGANVLTF. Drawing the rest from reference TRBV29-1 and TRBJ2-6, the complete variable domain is SAVISQKPSRDICQRGTSLTIQCQVDSQVTMMFWYRQQPGQSLTLIATANQGSEATYESGFVIDKFPISRPNLTFSTLTVSNMSPEDSSIYLCSVIPGTGGAGANVLTFGAGSRLTVL.

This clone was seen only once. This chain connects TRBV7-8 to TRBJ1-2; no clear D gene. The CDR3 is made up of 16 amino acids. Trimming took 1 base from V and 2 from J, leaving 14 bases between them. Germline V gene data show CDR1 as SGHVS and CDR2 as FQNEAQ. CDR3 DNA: TGTGCCAGCAGCTTAGGAGGTACGGGTCCAAACTATGGCTACACCTTC. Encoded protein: CASSLGGTGPNYGYTF. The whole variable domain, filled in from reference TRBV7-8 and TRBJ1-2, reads GAGVSQSPRYKVAKRGQDVALRCDPISGHVSLFWYQQALGQGPEFLTYFQNEAQLDKSGLPSDRFFAERPEGSVSTLKIQRTQQEDSAVYLCASSLGGTGPNYGYTFGSGTRLTVV.

The CDR3 loop is CASSWGVLAGEKNIQYF. The CDR3 nucleotides are TGTGCCAGCAGCTGGGGGGTACTAGCGGGAGAAAAAAACATTCAGTACTTC. The chain links TRBV7-9 to TRBJ2-4; 11 bases fit TRBD2. Germline values: CDR1 SEHNR, CDR2 FQNEAQ (reference sequence). The ends lost 4 bases at V and 4 bases at J; junction bases unmatched: 9. The CDR3 has 17 residues. The full variable domain, with the rest looked up from reference TRBV7-9 and TRBJ2-4, is DTGVSQNPRHKITKRGQNVTFRCDPISEHNRLYWYRQTLGQGPEFLTYFQNEAQLEKSRLLSDRFSAERPKGSFSTLEIQRTEQGDSAMYLCASSWGVLAGEKNIQYFGAGTRLSVL.

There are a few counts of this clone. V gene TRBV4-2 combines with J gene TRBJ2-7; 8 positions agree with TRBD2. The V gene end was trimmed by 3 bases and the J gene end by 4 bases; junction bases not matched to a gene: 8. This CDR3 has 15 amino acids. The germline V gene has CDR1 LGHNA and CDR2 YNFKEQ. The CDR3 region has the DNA TGTGCCAGCAGCCAGGACTCAGCGGGAGTGTACGAGCAGTACTTC. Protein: CASSQDSAGVYEQYF.

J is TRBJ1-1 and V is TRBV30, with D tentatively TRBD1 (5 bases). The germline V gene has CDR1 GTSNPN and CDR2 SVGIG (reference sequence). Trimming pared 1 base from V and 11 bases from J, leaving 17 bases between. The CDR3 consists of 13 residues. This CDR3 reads CAWSALRAAGAFF. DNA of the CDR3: TGTGCCTGGAGTGCTCTCAGGGCCGCAGGGGCTTTCTTT.

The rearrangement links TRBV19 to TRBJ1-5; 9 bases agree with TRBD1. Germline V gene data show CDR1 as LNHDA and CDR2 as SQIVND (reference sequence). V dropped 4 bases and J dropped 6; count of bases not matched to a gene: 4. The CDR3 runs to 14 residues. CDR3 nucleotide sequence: TGTGCCAGTAGTACACAGACAGGGGGTCAGCCCCAGCATTTT. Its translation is CASSTQTGGQPQHF.

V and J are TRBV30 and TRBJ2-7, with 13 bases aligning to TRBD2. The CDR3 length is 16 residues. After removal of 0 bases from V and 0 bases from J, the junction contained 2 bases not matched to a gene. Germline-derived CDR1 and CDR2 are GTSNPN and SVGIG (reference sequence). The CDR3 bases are TGTGCCTGGAGTGTAGGACTAGCGGGAGTCTCCTACGAGCAGTACTTC. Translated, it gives CAWSVGLAGVSYEQYF.

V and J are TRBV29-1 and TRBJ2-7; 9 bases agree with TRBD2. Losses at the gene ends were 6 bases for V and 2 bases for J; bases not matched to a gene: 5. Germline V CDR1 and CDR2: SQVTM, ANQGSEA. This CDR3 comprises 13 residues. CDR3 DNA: TGCAGCGTCAGGACTAGCGCGACCTACGAGCAGTACTTC. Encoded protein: CSVRTSATYEQYF.

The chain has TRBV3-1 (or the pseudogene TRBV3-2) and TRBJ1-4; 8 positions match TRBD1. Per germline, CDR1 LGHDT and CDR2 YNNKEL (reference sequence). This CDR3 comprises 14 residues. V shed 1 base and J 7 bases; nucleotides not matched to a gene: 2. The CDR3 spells CASSQVGQGEKLFF. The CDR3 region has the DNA TGTGCCAGCAGCCAAGTAGGACAGGGTGAAAAACTGTTTTTT.

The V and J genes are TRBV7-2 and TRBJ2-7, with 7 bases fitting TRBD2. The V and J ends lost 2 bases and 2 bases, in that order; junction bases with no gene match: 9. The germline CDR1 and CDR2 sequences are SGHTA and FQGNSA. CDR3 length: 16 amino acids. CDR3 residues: CASSLNLAVITYEQYF. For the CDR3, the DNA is TGTGCCAGCAGCTTAAACCTAGCGGTGATTACCTACGAGCAGTACTTC.

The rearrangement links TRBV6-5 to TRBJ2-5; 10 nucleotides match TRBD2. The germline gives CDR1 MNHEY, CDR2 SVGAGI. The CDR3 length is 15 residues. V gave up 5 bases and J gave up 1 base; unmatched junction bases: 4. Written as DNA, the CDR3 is TGTGCCAGCAGTCAACGACTAGCGGGCCAAGAGACCCAGTACTTC. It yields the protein CASSQRLAGQETQYF.

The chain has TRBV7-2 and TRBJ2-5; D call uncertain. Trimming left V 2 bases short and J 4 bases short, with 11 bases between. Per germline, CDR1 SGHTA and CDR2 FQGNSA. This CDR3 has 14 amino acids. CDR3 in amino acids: CASSLRVPLETQYF. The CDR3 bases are TGTGCCAGCAGCTTACGGGTCCCCCTAGAGACCCAGTACTTC.

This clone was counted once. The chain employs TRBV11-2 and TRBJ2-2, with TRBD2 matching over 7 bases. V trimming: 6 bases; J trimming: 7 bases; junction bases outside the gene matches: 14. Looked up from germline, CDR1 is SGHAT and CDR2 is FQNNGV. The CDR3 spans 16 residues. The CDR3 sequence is CASRNFEAGVSGELFF. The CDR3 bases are TGTGCCAGCAGAAATTTCGAGGCGGGAGTAAGCGGGGAGCTGTTTTTT.

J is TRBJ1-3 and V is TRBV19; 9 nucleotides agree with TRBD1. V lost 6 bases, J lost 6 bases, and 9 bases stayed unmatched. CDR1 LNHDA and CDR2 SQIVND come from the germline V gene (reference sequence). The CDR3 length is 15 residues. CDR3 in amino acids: CASRNSGTGTNTIYF. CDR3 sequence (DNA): TGTGCCAGTAGGAATTCGGGGACAGGGACAAACACCATATATTTT.

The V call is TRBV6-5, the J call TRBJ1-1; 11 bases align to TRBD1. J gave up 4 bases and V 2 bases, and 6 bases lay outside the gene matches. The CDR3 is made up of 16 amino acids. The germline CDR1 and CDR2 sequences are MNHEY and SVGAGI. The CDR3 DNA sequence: TGTGCCAGCAGTTACGGGTCCGGGACAGGGGGCACTGAAGCTTTCTTT. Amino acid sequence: CASSYGSGTGGTEAFF.

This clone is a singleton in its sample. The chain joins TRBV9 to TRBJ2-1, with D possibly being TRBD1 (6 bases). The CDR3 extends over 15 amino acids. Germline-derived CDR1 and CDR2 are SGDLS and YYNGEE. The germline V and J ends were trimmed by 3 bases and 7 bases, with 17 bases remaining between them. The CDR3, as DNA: TGTGCCAGCAGCGCCCCCCAGGGGCGCGGGAATGAGCAGTTCTTC. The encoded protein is CASSAPQGRGNEQFF. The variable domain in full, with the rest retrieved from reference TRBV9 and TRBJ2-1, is DSGVTQTPKHLITATGQRVTLRCSPRSGDLSVYWYQQSLDQGLQFLIQYYNGEERAKGNILERFSAQQFPDLHSELNLSSLELGDSALYFCASSAPQGRGNEQFFGPGTRLTVL.

In DNA form, the CDR3 reads TGTGCCAGCAGCTTATCGCAGTCGTCCTACGAGCAGTACTTC. It is translated as CASSLSQSSYEQYF. The chain combines TRBV7-9 with TRBJ2-7; no clear D gene. This CDR3 is 14 amino acids long. Germline values: CDR1 SEHNR, CDR2 FQNEAQ (reference sequence). V lost 2 bases, J lost 1 base, and 9 bases lay in between.